The 3 T cell receptor beta chains below all came from one sample that was sequenced in a study of T-cell memory formation after mild COVID-19. MiXCR, run by TCRdb on the 5' RACE reads, gives a single entry per CDR3 protein. The sample contains around 320,000 distinct CDR3 sequences, 25% to 30% of which appear only once. The specimen was PBMCs or a T cell subset sorted from them (not recorded which). These receptors were collected from an adult woman who had mild COVID-19 (a few samples of this study predate the infection). Cell type and time point are not known.

V gene TRBV5-6 combines with J gene TRBJ1-5, with 7 bases that match TRBD1. With 4 bases clipped from V and 3 bases from J, the junction kept 4 bases outside the gene matches. Germline CDR1 is SGHDT and CDR2 is YYEEEE. CDR3 length equals 14 residues. This CDR3 reads CASSATGTNQPQHF. CDR3 coding DNA: TGTGCCAGCAGCGCGACAGGGACCAATCAGCCCCAGCATTTT.

This sequence joins TRBV1 and TRBJ2-3; TRBD2, the table's D call, lacks a check against the DNA. TRBV1 is reported as a pseudogene. The CDR3 sequence is 17 residues long. The CDR3 loop is CTSSHMGTSGRKDTQYF. The CDR3 nucleotides read TGCACCAGCAGCCACATGGGGACTAGCGGGAGAAAAGATACGCAGTATTTT.

This clonotype has ten or more counts. The rearrangement joins TRBV29-1 to TRBJ2-1, with D possibly being TRBD1 or TRBD2 (5 bases each). V was clipped by 5 bases and J by 15 bases, with 14 bases between them. The germline CDR1 and CDR2 sequences are SQVTM and ANQGSEA. The CDR3 sequence is 10 residues long. The CDR3 is CSVWSGTPFF. CDR3 coding DNA: TGCAGCGTTTGGTCCGGGACCCCGTTCTTC.